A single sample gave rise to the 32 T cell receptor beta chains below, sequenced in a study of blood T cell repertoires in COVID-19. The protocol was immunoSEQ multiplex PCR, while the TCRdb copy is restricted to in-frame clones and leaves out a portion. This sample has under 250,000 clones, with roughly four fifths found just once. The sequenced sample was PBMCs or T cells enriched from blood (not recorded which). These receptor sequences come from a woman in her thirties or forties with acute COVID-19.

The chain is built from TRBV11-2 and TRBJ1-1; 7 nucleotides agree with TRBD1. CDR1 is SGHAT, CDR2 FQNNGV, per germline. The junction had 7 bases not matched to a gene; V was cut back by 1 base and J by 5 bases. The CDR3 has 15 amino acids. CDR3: CASSLAETGRTEAFF. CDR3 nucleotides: TGTGCCAGCAGCTTAGCAGAGACAGGGAGGACTGAAGCTTTCTTT.

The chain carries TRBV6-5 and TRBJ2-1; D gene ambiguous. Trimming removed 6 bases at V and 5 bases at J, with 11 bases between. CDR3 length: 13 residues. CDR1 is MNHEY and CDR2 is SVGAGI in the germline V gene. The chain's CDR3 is CASSHLGHNEQFF. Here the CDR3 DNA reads TGTGCCAGCAGCCATCTTGGCCACAATGAGCAGTTCTTC.

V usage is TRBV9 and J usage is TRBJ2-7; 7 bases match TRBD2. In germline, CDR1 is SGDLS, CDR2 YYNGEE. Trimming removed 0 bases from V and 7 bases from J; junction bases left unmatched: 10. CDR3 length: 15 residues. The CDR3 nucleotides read TGTGCCAGCAGCGTAGCATCGGGCCCCGGGGGGGAGCAGTACTTC. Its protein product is CASSVASGPGGEQYF.

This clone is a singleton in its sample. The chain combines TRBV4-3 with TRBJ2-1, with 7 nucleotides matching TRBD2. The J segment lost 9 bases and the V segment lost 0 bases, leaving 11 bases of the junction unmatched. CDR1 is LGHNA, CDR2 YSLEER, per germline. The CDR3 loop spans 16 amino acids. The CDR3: CASSQEAEISGVEQFF. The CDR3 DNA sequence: TGCGCCAGCAGCCAAGAGGCGGAGATAAGCGGGGTTGAGCAGTTCTTC.

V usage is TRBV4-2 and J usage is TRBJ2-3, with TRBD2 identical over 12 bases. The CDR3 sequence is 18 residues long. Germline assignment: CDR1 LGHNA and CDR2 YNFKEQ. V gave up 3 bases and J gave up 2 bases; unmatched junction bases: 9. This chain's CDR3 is CASSHLALAGGTTDTQYF. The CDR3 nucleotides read TGTGCCAGCAGCCACCTTGCCCTAGCGGGAGGGACCACAGATACGCAGTATTTT.

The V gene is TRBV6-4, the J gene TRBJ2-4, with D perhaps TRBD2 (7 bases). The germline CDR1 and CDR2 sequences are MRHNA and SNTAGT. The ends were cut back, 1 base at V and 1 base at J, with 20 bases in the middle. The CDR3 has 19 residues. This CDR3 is CASSDLREYREGAKNIQYF. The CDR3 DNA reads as TGTGCCAGCAGTGACTTAAGGGAATACAGGGAGGGGGCCAAAAACATTCAGTACTTC.

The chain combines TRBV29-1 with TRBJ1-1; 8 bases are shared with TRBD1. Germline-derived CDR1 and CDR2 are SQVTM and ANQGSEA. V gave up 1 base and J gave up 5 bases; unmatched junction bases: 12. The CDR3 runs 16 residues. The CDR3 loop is CSVEASSGGGNTEAFF. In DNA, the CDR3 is TGCAGCGTTGAAGCCTCGTCAGGGGGCGGTAATACTGAAGCTTTCTTT.

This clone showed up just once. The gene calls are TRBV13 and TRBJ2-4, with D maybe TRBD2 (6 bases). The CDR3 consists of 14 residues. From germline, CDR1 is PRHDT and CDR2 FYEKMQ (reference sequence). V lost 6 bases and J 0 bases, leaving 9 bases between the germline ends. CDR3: CASSLGGAKNIQYF. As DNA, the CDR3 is TGTGCCAGCAGTTTGGGGGGAGCCAAAAACATTCAGTACTTC. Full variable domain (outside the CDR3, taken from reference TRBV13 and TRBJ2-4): AAGVIQSPRHLIKEKRETATLKCYPIPRHDTVYWYQQGPGQDPQFLISFYEKMQSDKGSIPDRFSAQQFSDYHSELNMSSLELGDSALYFCASSLGGAKNIQYFGAGTRLSVL.

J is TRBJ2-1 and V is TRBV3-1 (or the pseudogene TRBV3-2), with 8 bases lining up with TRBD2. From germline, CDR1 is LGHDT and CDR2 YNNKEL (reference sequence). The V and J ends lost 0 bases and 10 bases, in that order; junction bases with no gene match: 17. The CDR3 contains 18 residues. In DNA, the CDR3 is TGTGCCAGCAGCCAAGATTCCTCCGGGACTAGGGGGTGGGAGGAGCAGTTCTTC. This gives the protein CASSQDSSGTRGWEEQFF.

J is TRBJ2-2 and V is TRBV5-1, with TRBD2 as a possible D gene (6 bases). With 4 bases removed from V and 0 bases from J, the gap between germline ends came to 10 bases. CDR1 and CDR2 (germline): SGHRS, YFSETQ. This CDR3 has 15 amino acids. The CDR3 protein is CASSMTSPNTGELFF. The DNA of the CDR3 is TGCGCCAGCAGCATGACTAGTCCGAACACCGGGGAGCTGTTTTTT.

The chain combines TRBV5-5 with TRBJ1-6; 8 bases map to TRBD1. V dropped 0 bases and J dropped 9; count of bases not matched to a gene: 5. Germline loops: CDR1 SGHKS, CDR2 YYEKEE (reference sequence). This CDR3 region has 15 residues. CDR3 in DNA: TGTGCCAGCAGCTTGGTGACAGGGGCTAGTTCACCCCTCCACTTT. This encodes CASSLVTGASSPLHF.

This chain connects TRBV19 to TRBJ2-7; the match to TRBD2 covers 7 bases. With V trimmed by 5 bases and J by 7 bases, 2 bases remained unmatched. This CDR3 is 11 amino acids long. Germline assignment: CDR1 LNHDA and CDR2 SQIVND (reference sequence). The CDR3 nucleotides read TGTGCCAGTAGTCGCGGGGGAGAGCAGTACTTC. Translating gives CASSRGGEQYF.

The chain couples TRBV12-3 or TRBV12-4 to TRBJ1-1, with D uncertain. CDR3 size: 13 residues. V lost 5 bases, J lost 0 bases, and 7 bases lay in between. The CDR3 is CASSPDLNTEAFF. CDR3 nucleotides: TGTGCCAGCAGTCCGGACTTGAACACTGAAGCTTTCTTT.

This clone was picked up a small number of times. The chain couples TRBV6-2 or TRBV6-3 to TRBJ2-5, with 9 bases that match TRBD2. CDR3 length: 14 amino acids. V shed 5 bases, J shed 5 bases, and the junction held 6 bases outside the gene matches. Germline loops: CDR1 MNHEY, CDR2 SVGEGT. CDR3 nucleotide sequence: TGTGCCAGCAGTACCCTCGGACTAGCGGAGACCCAGTACTTC. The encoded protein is CASSTLGLAETQYF.

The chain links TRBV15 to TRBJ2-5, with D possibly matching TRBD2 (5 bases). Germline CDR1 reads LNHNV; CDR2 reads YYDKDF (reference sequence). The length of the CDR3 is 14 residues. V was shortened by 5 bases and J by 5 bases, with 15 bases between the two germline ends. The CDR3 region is CATSGWENRETQYF. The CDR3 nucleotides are TGTGCCACCAGCGGCTGGGAGAATAGGGAGACCCAGTACTTC. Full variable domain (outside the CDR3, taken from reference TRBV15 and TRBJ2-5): DAMVIQNPRYQVTQFGKPVTLSCSQTLNHNVMYWYQQKSSQAPKLLFHYYDKDFNNEADTPDNFQSRRPNTSFCFLDIRSPGLGDTAMYLCATSGWENRETQYFGPGTRLLVL.

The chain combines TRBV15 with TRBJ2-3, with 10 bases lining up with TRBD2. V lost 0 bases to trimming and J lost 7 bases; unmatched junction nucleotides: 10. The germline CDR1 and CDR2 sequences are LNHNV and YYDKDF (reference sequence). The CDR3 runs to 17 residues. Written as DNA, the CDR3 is TGTGCCACCAGCAGAGATTCGCAGCGGGAGGGCCGTTATACGCAGTATTTT. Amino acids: CATSRDSQREGRYTQYF.

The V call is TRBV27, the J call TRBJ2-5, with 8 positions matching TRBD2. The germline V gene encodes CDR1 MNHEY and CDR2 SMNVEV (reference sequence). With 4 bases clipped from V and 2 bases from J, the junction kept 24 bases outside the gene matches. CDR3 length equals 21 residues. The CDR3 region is CASSSAGGQSTSQFRQETQYF. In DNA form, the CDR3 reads TGTGCCAGCAGTTCCGCGGGAGGTCAATCAACCTCCCAATTTAGACAAGAGACCCAGTACTTC.

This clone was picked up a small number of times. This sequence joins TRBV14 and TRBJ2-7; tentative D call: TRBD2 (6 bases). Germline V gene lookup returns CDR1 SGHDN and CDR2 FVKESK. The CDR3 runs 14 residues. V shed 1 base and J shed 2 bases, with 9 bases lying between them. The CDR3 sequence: CASSQVPGAYEQYF. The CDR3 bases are TGTGCCAGCAGCCAAGTCCCGGGGGCCTACGAGCAGTACTTC.

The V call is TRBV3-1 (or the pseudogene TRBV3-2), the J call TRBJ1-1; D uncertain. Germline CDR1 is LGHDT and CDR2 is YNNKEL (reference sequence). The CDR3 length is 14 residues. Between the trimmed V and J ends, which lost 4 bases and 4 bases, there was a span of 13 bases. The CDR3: CASSPAMRGTEAFF. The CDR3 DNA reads TGTGCCAGCAGCCCCGCAATGAGAGGCACTGAAGCTTTCTTT.

The CDR3 loop reads CASSRTGMDTQPQHF. The CDR3 DNA is TGCGCCAGCAGTCGGACAGGTATGGATACTCAGCCCCAGCATTTT. The rearrangement joins TRBV5-1 to TRBJ1-5; 7 nucleotides align to TRBD1. CDR3 size: 15 residues. Germline V gene data show CDR1 as SGHRS and CDR2 as YFSETQ. V lost 5 bases and J lost 6; bases outside the gene matches: 11.

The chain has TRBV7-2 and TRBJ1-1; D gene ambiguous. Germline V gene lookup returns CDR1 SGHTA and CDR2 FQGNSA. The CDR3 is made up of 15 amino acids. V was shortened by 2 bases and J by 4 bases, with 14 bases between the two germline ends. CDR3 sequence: CASSLRERWGTEAFF. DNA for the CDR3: TGTGCCAGCAGCTTAAGGGAGCGTTGGGGCACTGAAGCTTTCTTT.

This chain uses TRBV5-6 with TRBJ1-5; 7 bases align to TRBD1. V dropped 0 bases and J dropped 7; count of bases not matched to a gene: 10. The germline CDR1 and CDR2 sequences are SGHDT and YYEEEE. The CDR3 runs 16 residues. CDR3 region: CASSLALGTAQQPQHF. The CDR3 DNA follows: TGTGCCAGCAGCTTGGCCCTAGGGACAGCTCAACAGCCCCAGCATTTT.

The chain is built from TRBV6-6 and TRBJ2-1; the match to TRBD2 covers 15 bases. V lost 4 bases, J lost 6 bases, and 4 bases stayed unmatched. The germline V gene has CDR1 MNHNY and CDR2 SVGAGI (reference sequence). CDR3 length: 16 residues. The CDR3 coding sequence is TGTGCCAGCAGTTCCCGGACTAGCGGGAGGGCCAATGAGCAGTTCTTC. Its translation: CASSSRTSGRANEQFF.

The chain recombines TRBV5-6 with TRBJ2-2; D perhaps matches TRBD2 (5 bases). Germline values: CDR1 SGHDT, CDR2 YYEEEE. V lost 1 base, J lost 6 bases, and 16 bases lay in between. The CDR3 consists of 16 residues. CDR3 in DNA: TGTGCCAGCAGCTTGTACCTAGCTCTGTCGGCCGGGGAGCTGTTTTTT. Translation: CASSLYLALSAGELFF.

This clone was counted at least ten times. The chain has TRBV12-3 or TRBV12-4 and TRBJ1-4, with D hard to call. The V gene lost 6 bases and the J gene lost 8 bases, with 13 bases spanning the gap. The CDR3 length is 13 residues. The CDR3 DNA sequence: TGTGCCAGCAGGTCGGGAGGGCCCGAAAAACTGTTTTTT. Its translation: CASRSGGPEKLFF.

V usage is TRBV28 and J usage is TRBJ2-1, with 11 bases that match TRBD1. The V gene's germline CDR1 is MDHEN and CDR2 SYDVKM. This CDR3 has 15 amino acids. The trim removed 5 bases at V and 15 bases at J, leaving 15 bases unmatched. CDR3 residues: CASSIAGTGGTLGFF. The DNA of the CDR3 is TGTGCCAGCAGTATCGCCGGGACAGGGGGAACATTGGGGTTCTTC. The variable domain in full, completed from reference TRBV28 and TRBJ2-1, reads DVKVTQSSRYLVKRTGEKVFLECVQDMDHENMFWYRQDPGLGLRLIYFSYDVKMKEKGDIPEGYSVSREKKERFSLILESASTNQTSMYLCASSIAGTGGTLGFFGPGTRLTVL.

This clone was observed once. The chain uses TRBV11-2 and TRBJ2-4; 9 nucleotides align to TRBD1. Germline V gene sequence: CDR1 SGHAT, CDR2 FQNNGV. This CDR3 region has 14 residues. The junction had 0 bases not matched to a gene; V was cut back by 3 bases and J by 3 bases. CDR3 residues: CASSLTGGKNIQYF. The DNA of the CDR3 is TGTGCCAGCAGCTTGACAGGGGGCAAAAACATTCAGTACTTC.

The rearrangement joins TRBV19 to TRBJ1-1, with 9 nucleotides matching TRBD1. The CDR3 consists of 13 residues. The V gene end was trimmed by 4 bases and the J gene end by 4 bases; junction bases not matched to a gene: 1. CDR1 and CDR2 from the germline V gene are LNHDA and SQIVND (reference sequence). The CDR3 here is CASSRQGGTEAFF. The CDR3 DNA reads TGTGCCAGTAGTAGACAGGGGGGCACTGAAGCTTTCTTT.

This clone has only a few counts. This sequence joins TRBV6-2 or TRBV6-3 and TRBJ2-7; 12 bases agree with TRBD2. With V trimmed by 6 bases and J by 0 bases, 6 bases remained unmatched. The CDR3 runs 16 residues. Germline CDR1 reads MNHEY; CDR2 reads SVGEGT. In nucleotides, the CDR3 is TGTGCCAGCAGCCCACTAGCGGGGGGCCACTCCTACGAGCAGTACTTC. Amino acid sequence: CASSPLAGGHSYEQYF.

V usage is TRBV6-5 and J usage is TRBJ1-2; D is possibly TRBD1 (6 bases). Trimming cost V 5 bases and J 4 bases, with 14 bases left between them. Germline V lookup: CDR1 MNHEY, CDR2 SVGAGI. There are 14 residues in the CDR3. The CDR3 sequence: CASSPSDSAYGYTF. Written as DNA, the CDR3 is TGTGCCAGCAGTCCCTCGGACAGCGCCTATGGCTACACCTTC.

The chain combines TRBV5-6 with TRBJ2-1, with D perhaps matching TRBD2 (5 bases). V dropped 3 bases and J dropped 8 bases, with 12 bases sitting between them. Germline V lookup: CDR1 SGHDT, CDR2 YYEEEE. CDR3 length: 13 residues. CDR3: CASSSLLVHEQFF. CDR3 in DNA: TGTGCCAGCAGCTCCCTACTAGTCCATGAGCAGTTCTTC.

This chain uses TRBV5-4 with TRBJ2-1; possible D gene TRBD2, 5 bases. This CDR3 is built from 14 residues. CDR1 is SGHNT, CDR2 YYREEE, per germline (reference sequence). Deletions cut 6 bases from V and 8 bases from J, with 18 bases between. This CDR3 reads CASIPLGVTDEQFF. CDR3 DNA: TGTGCCAGCATCCCCCTGGGAGTAACCGATGAGCAGTTCTTC.